This T cell receptor (beta chain) was identified in a study of breast tumors, draining lymph nodes, adjacent tissues (dated by TCRdb to about 2016). Context from the whole study: The study compared TCR beta repertoires across tumor, adjacent nontumor tissue and axillary lymph nodes from breast cancer patients. The study was designed to assess the relationships and possible T-cell exchange between tumor, surrounding tissue and draining lymph node repertoires in human breast cancer. What the work shows at the level of the full study, not this receptor alone: Tumor T-cell repertoires showed less diversity than lymph node repertoires and more diversity than nontumor tissue repertoires, and tumor T-cell repertoires showed preferential V and J gene usage. A scenario in which most tumor T cells derive from the lymph node and then expand within tumor tissue was judged to be consistent with the data. Tumor and nontumor tissue repertoires were found to be significantly more similar in luminal-like than in basal-like breast cancer. Rather than being directly demonstrated, the conclusion that tumor T cells originate in lymph nodes was presented as consistent with a hypothesis.

Worth noting for this clonotype: Its antigen remains unidentified. No base-level quality is on record; no much larger clone is a single base apart.

The reads were generated on an Illumina HiSeq 2000. TCR beta chain libraries were generated through multiplex PCR amplification. The amplified TCR beta chain products were analyzed by high-throughput sequencing. TCRdb took the public reads, trimmed them with fastp at Q25, ran MiXCR for clone calling and kept in-frame beta chains. Entries that share a CDR3 protein sequence are merged under the most common genes and DNA. This sample is represented by about 60,000 distinct CDR3 sequences; roughly 50% of them were singletons. In total, the top ten clones hold roughly 19% of the sample. Unmatched junction bases come to 9, with V trimmed by 7 bases and J by 6 bases. The CDR3 runs 14 amino acids, cysteine and phenylalanine included. Just CDR3 DNA is preserved here, 42 bases in frame from base 1. From a lookup of the germline V gene, CDR1 and CDR2 are SNHLY and FYNNEI.

Sequencing was done on a sample of breast tumor tissue. This TCR came from a female donor with breast cancer. Some clones in this sample may be carry-over from other donors' samples. The chain couples TRBV2 to TRBJ1-5; TRBD1 matches 7 bases in the middle. The CDR3 reads CASTRGTDSQPQHF. The DNA reads TGTGCCAGCACCCGAGGGACAGATAGTCAGCCCCAGCATTTT.